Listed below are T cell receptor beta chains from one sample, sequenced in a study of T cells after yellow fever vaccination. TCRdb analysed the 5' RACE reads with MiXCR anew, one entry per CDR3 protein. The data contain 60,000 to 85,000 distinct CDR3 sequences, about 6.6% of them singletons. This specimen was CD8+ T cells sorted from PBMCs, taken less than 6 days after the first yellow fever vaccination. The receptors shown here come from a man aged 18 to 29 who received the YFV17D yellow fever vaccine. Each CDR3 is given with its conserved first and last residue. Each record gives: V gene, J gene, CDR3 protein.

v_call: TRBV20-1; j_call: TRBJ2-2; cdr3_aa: CSAAPGNTGELFF
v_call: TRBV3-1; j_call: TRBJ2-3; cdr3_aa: CASSQGSGVTDTQYF
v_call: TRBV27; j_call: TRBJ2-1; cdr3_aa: CASSFVIGDPEQFF
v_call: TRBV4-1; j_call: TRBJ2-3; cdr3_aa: CASSRGEVSGDTQYF
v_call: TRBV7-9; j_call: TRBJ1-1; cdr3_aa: CASRGGRSTEAFF
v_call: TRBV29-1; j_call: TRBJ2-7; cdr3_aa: CSGSTENYEQYF
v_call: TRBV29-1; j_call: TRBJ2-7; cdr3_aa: CSVLTGSSYEQYF
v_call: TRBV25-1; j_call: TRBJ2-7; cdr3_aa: CASSHTELSSYEQYF
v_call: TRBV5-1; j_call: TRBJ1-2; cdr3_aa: CASTRGAPGTGNYGYTF
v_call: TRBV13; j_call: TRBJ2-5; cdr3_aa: CASSLGQGGTQETQYF
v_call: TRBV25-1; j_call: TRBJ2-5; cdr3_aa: CASSDWDQETQYF
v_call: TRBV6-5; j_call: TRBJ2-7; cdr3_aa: CASSLGQGPEQYF
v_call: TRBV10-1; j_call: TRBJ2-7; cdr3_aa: CASSPVLTYEQYF
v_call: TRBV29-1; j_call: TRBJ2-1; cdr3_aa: CSVEVGTYNEQFF
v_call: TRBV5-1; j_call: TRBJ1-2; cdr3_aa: CASRSRTSTQADYGYTF
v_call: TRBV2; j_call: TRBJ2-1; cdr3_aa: CASNVLAGGPNEQFF
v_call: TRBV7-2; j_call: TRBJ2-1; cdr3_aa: CASSPGGNEQFF
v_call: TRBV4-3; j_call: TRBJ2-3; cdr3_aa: CASSHDSPSTDTQYF
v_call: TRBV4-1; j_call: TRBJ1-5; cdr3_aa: CASSHPINGQPQHF
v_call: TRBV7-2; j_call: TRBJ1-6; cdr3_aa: CASSLRWQGLWPLHF
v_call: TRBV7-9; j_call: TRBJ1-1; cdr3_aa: CASSSSGDPTWDTEAFF
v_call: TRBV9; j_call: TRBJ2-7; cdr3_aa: CASSEGGFSYEQYF
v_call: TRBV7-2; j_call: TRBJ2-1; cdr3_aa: CASRVLAGGFNEQFF
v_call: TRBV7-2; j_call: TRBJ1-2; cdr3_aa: CASSLGAYYGYTF
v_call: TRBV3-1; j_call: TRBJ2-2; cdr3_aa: CASSQEMGNTGELFF
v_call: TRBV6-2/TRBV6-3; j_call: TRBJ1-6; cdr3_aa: CASRMLPGHNSPLHF
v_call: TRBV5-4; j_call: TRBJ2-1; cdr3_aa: CASQSRVDEQFF
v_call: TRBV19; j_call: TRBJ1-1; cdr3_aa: CASTSSRVENTEAFF
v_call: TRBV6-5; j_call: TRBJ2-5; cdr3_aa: CASSYAGQGNLFEETQYF
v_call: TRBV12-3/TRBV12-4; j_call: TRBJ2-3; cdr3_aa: CASSPRGVRVVTDTQYF
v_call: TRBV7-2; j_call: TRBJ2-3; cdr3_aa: CASSLGLGGAGNTQYF
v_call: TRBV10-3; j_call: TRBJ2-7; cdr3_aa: CAISVPSGASYEQYF
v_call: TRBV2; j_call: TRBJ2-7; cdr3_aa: CASSLINSPYEQYF
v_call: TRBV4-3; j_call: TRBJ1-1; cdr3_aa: CASSQDISKDTEAFF
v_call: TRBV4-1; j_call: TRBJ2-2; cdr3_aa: CASSQVEVDHTGELFF
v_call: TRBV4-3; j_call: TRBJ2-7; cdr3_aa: CASSPGASGSYEQYF
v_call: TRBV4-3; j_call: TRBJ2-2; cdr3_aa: CASSQGRGLTGELFF
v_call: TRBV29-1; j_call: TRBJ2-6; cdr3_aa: CSVAPGGSGANVLTF
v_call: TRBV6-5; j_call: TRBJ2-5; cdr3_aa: CASRPGQIQETQYF
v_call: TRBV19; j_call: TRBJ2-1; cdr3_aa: CASSGTAYNEQFF
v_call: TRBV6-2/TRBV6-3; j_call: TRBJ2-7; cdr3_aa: CASSYGGPLSYEQYF
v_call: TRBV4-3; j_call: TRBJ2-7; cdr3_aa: CASSQDWTASSYEQYF
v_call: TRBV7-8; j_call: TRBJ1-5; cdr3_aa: CASSRTGEGNQPQHF
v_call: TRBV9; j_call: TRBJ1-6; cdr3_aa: CASSVAAAYNSPLHF
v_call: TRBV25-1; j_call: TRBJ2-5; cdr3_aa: CASSDSSGGEETQYF
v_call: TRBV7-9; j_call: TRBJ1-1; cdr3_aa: CASRPVDTEAFF
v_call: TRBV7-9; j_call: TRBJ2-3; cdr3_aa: CASTRRGYPDTQYF
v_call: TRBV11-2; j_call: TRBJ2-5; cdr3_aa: CASSLDGRRGETQYF
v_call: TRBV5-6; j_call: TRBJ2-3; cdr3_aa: CASSYPTGGVTDTQYF
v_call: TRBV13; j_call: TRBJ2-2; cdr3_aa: CASSVGGGGELFF
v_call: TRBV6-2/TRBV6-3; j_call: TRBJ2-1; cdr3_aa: CASSYSGGAYNEQFF
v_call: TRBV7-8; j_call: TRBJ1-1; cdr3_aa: CASSAKLPSYTEAFF
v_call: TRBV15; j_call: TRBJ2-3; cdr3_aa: CATSSLTTPTDTQYF